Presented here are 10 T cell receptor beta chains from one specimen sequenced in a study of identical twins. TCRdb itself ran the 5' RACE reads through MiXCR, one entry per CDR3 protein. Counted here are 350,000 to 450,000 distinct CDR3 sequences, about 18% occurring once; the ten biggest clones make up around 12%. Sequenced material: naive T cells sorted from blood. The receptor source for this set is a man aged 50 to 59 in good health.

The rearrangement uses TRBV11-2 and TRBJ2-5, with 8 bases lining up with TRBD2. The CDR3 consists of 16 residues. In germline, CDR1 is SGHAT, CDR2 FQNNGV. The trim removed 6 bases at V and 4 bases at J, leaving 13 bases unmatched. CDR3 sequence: CASRILSGRGGETQYF. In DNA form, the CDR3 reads TGTGCCAGCAGAATCCTCAGCGGGAGAGGGGGAGAGACCCAGTACTTC.

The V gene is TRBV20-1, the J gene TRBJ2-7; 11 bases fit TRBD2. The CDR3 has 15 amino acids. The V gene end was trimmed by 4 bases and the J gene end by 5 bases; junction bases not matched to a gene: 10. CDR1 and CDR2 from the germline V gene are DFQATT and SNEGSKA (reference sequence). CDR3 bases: TGCAGTGCTATAGCGGGAGGGACCCCCTATAACGAGCAGTACTTC. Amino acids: CSAIAGGTPYNEQYF.

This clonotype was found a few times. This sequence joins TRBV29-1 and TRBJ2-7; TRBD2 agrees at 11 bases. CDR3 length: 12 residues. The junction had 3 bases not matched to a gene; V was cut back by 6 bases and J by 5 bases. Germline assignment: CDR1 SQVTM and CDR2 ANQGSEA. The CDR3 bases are TGCAGCGTACTAGCGGGAGTCCACGAGCAGTACTTC. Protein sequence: CSVLAGVHEQYF.

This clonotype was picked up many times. CDR3 residues: CASSISGTTETQYF. The CDR3 DNA follows: TGTGCCAGCAGTATCTCCGGGACAACAGAGACCCAGTACTTC. The chain couples TRBV12-3 or TRBV12-4 to TRBJ2-5; D may be TRBD1 (6 bases). V was shortened by 5 bases and J by 4 bases, with 14 bases between the two germline ends. CDR3 length: 14 residues.

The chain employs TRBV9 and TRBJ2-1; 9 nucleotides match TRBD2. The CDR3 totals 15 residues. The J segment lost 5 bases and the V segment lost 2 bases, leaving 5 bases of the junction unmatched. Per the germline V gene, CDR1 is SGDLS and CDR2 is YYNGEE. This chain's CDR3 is CASSVGLAHNNEQFF. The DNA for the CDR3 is TGTGCCAGCAGCGTCGGACTAGCGCATAACAATGAGCAGTTCTTC.

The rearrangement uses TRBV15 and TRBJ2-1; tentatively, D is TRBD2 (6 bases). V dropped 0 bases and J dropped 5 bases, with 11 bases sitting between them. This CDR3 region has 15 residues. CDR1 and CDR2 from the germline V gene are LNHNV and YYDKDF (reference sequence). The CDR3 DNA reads TGTGCCACCAGCAGAGACGCGGGGTTGAACAATGAGCAGTTCTTC. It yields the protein CATSRDAGLNNEQFF.

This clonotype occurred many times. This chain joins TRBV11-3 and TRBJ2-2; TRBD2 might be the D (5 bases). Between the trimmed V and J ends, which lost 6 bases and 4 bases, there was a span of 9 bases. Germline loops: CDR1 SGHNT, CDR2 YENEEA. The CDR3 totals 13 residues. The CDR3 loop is CASRRTGTGELFF. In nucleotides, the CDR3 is TGTGCCAGCAGGCGGACTGGCACCGGGGAGCTGTTTTTT.

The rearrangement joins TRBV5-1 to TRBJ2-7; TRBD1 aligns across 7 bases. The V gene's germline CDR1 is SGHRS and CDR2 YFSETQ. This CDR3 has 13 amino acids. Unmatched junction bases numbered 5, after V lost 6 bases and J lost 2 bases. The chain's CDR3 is CASKGTATYEQYF. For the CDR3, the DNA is TGCGCCAGCAAAGGGACAGCAACCTACGAGCAGTACTTC.

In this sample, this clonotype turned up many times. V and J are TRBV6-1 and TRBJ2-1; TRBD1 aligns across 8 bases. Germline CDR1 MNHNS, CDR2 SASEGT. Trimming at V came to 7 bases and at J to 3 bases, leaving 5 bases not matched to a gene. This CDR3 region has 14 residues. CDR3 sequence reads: CASKTGGIYNEQFF. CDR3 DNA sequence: TGTGCCAGCAAAACAGGGGGGATCTACAATGAGCAGTTCTTC.

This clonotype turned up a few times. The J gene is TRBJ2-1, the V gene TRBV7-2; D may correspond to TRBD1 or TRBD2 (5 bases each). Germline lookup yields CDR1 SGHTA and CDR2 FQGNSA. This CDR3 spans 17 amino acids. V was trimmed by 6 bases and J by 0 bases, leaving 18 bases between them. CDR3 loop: CASRPTSGASSYNEQFF. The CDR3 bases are TGTGCCAGCAGACCAACCTCCGGGGCGAGCTCCTACAATGAGCAGTTCTTC.